Listed below are T cell receptor beta chains from one sample, sequenced in a study of CD8+CD57+ T cells in acquired aplastic anemia. From the reads, TCRdb called clonotypes with MiXCR, one entry per CDR3 protein. Among 90,000 to 150,000 distinct CDR3 sequences listed, 58% were seen once. The specimen was sorted CD4+, CD8+, or CD8+CD57+ T cells (not recorded which) from PBMCs. The receptor source for this set is a human donor with aplastic anemia. The CDR3 runs from the conserved cysteine through the conserved F or W. A D gene is named only where the DNA matches it firmly. Some rows mark clone size as missing; the rest say once, few, many or name a class of expanded clone.

v_gene: TRBV29-1
d_gene: NA
abundance: NA
j_gene: TRBJ2-1
CDR3nt: TGCAGCGTCCGGGACTCCTACAATGAGCAGTTCTTC
CDR3aa: CSVRDSYNEQFF

v_gene: TRBV4-1
d_gene: NA
abundance: once
j_gene: TRBJ1-2
CDR3nt: TGCGCCAGCAGGGACTTTGTGGGAGGCTACACCTTC
CDR3aa: CASRDFVGGYTF

v_gene: TRBV11-3
d_gene: TRBD1
abundance: NA
j_gene: TRBJ2-1
CDR3nt: TGTGCCAGCAGTTGGACAGGAGGATTGCAGTTCTTC
CDR3aa: CASSWTGGLQFF

v_gene: TRBV7-7
d_gene: TRBD2
abundance: NA
j_gene: TRBJ2-2
CDR3nt: TGTGCCAGCAGCTTAACTAGCGCCACCGGGGAGCTGTTTTTT
CDR3aa: CASSLTSATGELFF

v_gene: TRBV20-1
d_gene: NA
abundance: NA
j_gene: TRBJ2-5
CDR3nt: TGCAGTTACCAAGGGTGGCGGGATCAAGAGACCCAGTACTTC
CDR3aa: CSYQGWRDQETQYF

v_gene: TRBV7-9
d_gene: NA
abundance: NA
j_gene: TRBJ2-7
CDR3nt: TGTGCTAGCAGCTTAGTAATGGCGAGCTCCTACGAGCAGTACTTC
CDR3aa: CASSLVMASSYEQYF

v_gene: TRBV19
d_gene: TRBD2
abundance: many
j_gene: TRBJ2-3
CDR3nt: TGTGCCAGTAGCCGACTAGCCAGAGCGGCAGATACGCAGTATTTT
CDR3aa: CASSRLARAADTQYF

v_gene: TRBV6-1
d_gene: NA
abundance: NA
j_gene: TRBJ2-7
CDR3nt: TGTGCCAGCAGGCAGGGTGCCTACGAGCAGTACTTC
CDR3aa: CASRQGAYEQYF

v_gene: TRBV20-1
d_gene: NA
abundance: NA
j_gene: TRBJ2-3
CDR3nt: TGCAGTGCTAGAGAGGGCGGGGGCCCATGGGATACGCAGTATTTT
CDR3aa: CSAREGGGPWDTQYF

v_gene: TRBV10-1
d_gene: TRBD1
abundance: NA
j_gene: TRBJ2-7
CDR3nt: TGCGCCAGCATTGGGGACAGATCGTACGAGCAGTACTTC
CDR3aa: CASIGDRSYEQYF

v_gene: TRBV20-1
d_gene: NA
abundance: once
j_gene: TRBJ2-7
CDR3nt: TGCAGTGCTAGAGATCAAATAGGACCCTCCTACGAGCAGTACTTC
CDR3aa: CSARDQIGPSYEQYF

v_gene: TRBV19
d_gene: NA
abundance: once
j_gene: TRBJ1-1
CDR3nt: TGTGCCGGTAGTATCACCTACAACACTGAAGCTTTCTTT
CDR3aa: CAGSITYNTEAFF

v_gene: TRBV15
d_gene: TRBD1
abundance: hyperexpanded
j_gene: TRBJ1-1
CDR3nt: TGTGCCACCGGATCCACGCGGACAGGGGGGCGAACTGAAGCTTTCTTT
CDR3aa: CATGSTRTGGRTEAFF

v_gene: TRBV7-9
d_gene: NA
abundance: NA
j_gene: TRBJ1-2
CDR3nt: TGTGCCAGCACATTAAGGGGGGGCTACACCTTC
CDR3aa: CASTLRGGYTF